This is a list of T cell receptor beta chains from one sample in a study of blood T cell repertoires in COVID-19. Sequenced by immunoSEQ multiplex PCR; TCRdb stores in-frame clones only, minus some. The sample shows 100,000 to 150,000 clones, around nine tenths of them seen only once. Sequenced material: peripheral blood. Source of these receptors: a woman aged 70 to 79 with COVID-19, enrolled during active disease. Both conserved end residues are part of each CDR3. The order of the fields is V gene, J gene, D gene, clone size, CDR3 protein, CDR3 DNA. D genes are given only for firm matches. The size of a clone is reported for some rows only, either as once, few or many, or as a class for expanded clones.

v_call: TRBV2
j_call: TRBJ2-1
d_call: -
clone_size: -
cdr3_aa: CASERYNEQFF
cdr3_nt: TGTGCCAGTGAGAGGTACAATGAGCAGTTCTTC

v_call: TRBV5-5
j_call: TRBJ2-3
d_call: TRBD2
clone_size: -
cdr3_aa: CASSLVIAGGTDTQYF
cdr3_nt: TGTGCCAGCAGCTTGGTAATAGCGGGGGGGACAGATACGCAGTATTTT

v_call: TRBV29-1
j_call: TRBJ1-2
d_call: -
clone_size: -
cdr3_aa: CSVGHVLAGGYTF
cdr3_nt: TGCAGCGTTGGACACGTCCTCGCGGGTGGCTACACCTTC

v_call: TRBV29-1
j_call: TRBJ1-2
d_call: TRBD1
clone_size: -
cdr3_aa: CSVVGQGAWGYTF
cdr3_nt: TGCAGCGTTGTGGGACAGGGGGCTTGGGGCTACACCTTC

v_call: TRBV6-1
j_call: TRBJ2-7
d_call: TRBD1
clone_size: -
cdr3_aa: CASSSTGYEQYF
cdr3_nt: TGTGCCAGCAGTTCGACAGGGTACGAGCAGTACTTC

v_call: TRBV7-9
j_call: TRBJ1-4
d_call: TRBD1
clone_size: once
cdr3_aa: CASSLRTGKNEKLFF
cdr3_nt: TGTGCCAGCAGCTTAAGGACAGGAAAGAATGAAAAACTGTTTTTT

v_call: TRBV7-8
j_call: TRBJ1-3
d_call: -
clone_size: -
cdr3_aa: CASSPRRDTIYF
cdr3_nt: TGTGCCAGCAGCCCCCGCCGGGACACCATATATTTT

v_call: TRBV6-5
j_call: TRBJ2-5
d_call: -
clone_size: -
cdr3_aa: CASSLTDSGTQYF
cdr3_nt: TGTGCCAGCAGTTTGACAGATTCGGGGACCCAGTACTTC

v_call: TRBV6-5
j_call: TRBJ1-4
d_call: TRBD1
clone_size: -
cdr3_aa: CASSWTGPNEKLFF
cdr3_nt: TGTGCCAGCAGTTGGACAGGACCTAATGAAAAACTGTTTTTT

v_call: TRBV7-2
j_call: TRBJ1-5
d_call: -
clone_size: -
cdr3_aa: CASSLDRDQPQHF
cdr3_nt: TGTGCCAGCAGCTTAGACAGGGATCAGCCCCAGCATTTT

v_call: TRBV5-1
j_call: TRBJ1-1
d_call: -
clone_size: -
cdr3_aa: CASSLSVGASAFF
cdr3_nt: TGCGCCAGCAGCTTGTCGGTAGGAGCCTCCGCTTTCTTT

v_call: TRBV19
j_call: TRBJ2-7
d_call: -
clone_size: -
cdr3_aa: CASSMTESTYEQYF
cdr3_nt: TGTGCCAGTAGTATGACAGAGAGTACCTACGAGCAGTACTTC

v_call: TRBV28
j_call: TRBJ2-6
d_call: -
clone_size: -
cdr3_aa: CASSQPGSGANVLTF
cdr3_nt: TGTGCCAGCAGTCAGCCAGGCTCTGGGGCCAACGTCCTGACTTTC

v_call: TRBV10-1
j_call: TRBJ2-3
d_call: TRBD2
clone_size: once
cdr3_aa: CASSPPGLAGGSTDTQYF
cdr3_nt: TGCGCCAGCAGCCCCCCGGGACTAGCGGGGGGAAGCACAGATACGCAGTATTTT

v_call: TRBV28
j_call: TRBJ2-7
d_call: -
clone_size: -
cdr3_aa: CASSLNVGQGIYEQYF
cdr3_nt: TGTGCCAGCAGTTTAAACGTGGGCCAGGGGATTTACGAGCAGTACTTC

v_call: TRBV28
j_call: TRBJ2-5
d_call: TRBD2
clone_size: few
cdr3_aa: CASRAWAGGLQETQYF
cdr3_nt: TGTGCCAGCAGAGCTTGGGCGGGGGGGCTCCAAGAGACCCAGTACTTC

v_call: TRBV6-1
j_call: TRBJ1-3
d_call: -
clone_size: -
cdr3_aa: CASSEWATIYF
cdr3_nt: TGTGCCAGCAGTGAATGGGCGACCATATATTTT

v_call: TRBV5-6
j_call: TRBJ1-2
d_call: TRBD1
clone_size: -
cdr3_aa: CASSFAGTGVYGYTF
cdr3_nt: TGTGCCAGCAGCTTCGCCGGGACAGGGGTCTATGGCTACACCTTC

v_call: TRBV10-3
j_call: TRBJ1-2
d_call: TRBD1
clone_size: -
cdr3_aa: CAISQGGANYGYTF
cdr3_nt: TGTGCCATCAGTCAGGGGGGAGCTAACTATGGCTACACCTTC

v_call: TRBV27
j_call: TRBJ2-5
d_call: -
clone_size: once
cdr3_aa: CAPYVGQSQETQYF
cdr3_nt: TGTGCCCCCTACGTGGGGCAATCCCAAGAGACCCAGTACTTC

v_call: TRBV7-3
j_call: TRBJ1-2
d_call: -
clone_size: -
cdr3_aa: CASSPRGGSNYGYTF
cdr3_nt: TGTGCCAGCAGCCCCCGGGGGGGATCTAACTATGGCTACACCTTC

v_call: TRBV12-3/TRBV12-4
j_call: TRBJ2-5
d_call: -
clone_size: -
cdr3_aa: CASRWLGQETQYF
cdr3_nt: TGTGCCAGCCGTTGGCTTGGCCAAGAGACCCAGTACTTC

v_call: TRBV2
j_call: TRBJ2-5
d_call: -
clone_size: -
cdr3_aa: CASSEGPDLPQYF
cdr3_nt: TGTGCCAGCAGTGAGGGTCCGGACTTGCCCCAGTACTTC

v_call: TRBV10-3
j_call: TRBJ1-1
d_call: TRBD1
clone_size: -
cdr3_aa: CATKGGGTEAFF
cdr3_nt: TGTGCCACCAAAGGGGGCGGCACTGAAGCTTTCTTT

v_call: TRBV7-2
j_call: TRBJ1-2
d_call: -
clone_size: -
cdr3_aa: CASSLDRVVGGYTF
cdr3_nt: TGTGCCAGCAGCTTAGACAGGGTAGTTGGGGGCTACACCTTC

v_call: TRBV12-3/TRBV12-4
j_call: TRBJ1-2
d_call: -
clone_size: -
cdr3_aa: CASGRTYGYTF
cdr3_nt: TGTGCCAGCGGCCGGACTTATGGCTACACCTTC

v_call: TRBV18
j_call: TRBJ1-5
d_call: -
clone_size: -
cdr3_aa: CASSPNSGLWPQHF
cdr3_nt: TGTGCCAGCTCACCAAACAGCGGGCTGTGGCCCCAGCATTTT

v_call: TRBV19
j_call: TRBJ2-3
d_call: TRBD1
clone_size: -
cdr3_aa: CASSSRDRGFTDTQYF
cdr3_nt: TGTGCCAGTAGTTCCCGGGACAGGGGCTTTACAGATACGCAGTATTTT

v_call: TRBV3-1/TRBV3-2
j_call: TRBJ2-2
d_call: -
clone_size: -
cdr3_aa: CASSLAGAGELFF
cdr3_nt: TGTGCCAGCAGCCTCGCGGGGGCAGGGGAGCTGTTTTTT

v_call: TRBV5-1
j_call: TRBJ2-7
d_call: TRBD1
clone_size: -
cdr3_aa: CASTGTGSSYEQYF
cdr3_nt: TGCGCCAGCACCGGGACAGGTAGCTCCTACGAGCAGTACTTC

v_call: TRBV9
j_call: TRBJ2-7
d_call: TRBD1
clone_size: -
cdr3_aa: CASSVGTGNYEQYF
cdr3_nt: TGTGCCAGCAGCGTCGGGACAGGGAACTACGAGCAGTACTTC

v_call: TRBV5-1
j_call: TRBJ1-6
d_call: -
clone_size: -
cdr3_aa: CASSKGQGTDSPLHF
cdr3_nt: TGCGCCAGCAGTAAAGGTCAGGGGACGGATTCACCCCTCCACTTT

v_call: TRBV7-9
j_call: TRBJ1-4
d_call: TRBD1
clone_size: -
cdr3_aa: CASSPTGGTNEKLFF
cdr3_nt: TGTGCCAGCAGCCCGACAGGGGGCACTAATGAAAAACTGTTTTTT